This TCR beta chain is drawn from a study of blood T cell repertoires in COVID-19. Study as a whole: Some COVID-19 samples were acute and others convalescent; all came from the United States, Italy and Spain. From T cells, B-cell-depleted T cells, or PBMCs came the material, which was cDNA or gDNA.

The CDR3 extends over 17 amino acids. The germline CDR1 and CDR2 sequences are SEHNR and FQNEAQ (reference sequence). The junction had 12 bases not matched to a gene; V was cut back by 5 bases and J by 5 bases. As originally analysed: Reference gene primer amplification yielded estimated nucleated cell counts. Clones were read by immunoSEQ multiplex PCR, and TCRdb kept only the in-frame ones, dropping some. Clone size and the V and J calls come from that table; the DNA yielded D and trimming. Of 210,000 or so clones listed, roughly 90% are singletons. V gene TRBV7-9 combines with J gene TRBJ2-2, with 9 bases lining up with TRBD1. Material: peripheral blood. This clonotype originated in a man aged 35-49 years with active or convalescent COVID-19. The CDR3 region is CASSDAQGAVRTGELFF. The CDR3 bases are TGTGCCAGCAGCGATGCACAGGGGGCCGTTCGGACCGGGGAGCTGTTTTTT.